The 14 T cell receptor beta chains reported below all come from one sample, sequenced in a study of blood T cells in healthy people across ages. For the second PCR, which ran for about 6 to 11 cycles, a sample-barcoded 5' primer and a J-beta primer mix were used. A single record per CDR3 protein comes from TCRdb applying MiXCR to the 5' RACE reads. Here the sample spans over a million distinct CDR3 sequences, under 55% being singletons. What was sequenced was blood. The receptor source for this set is a woman aged 18-29 years in good health.

J is TRBJ2-2 and V is TRBV4-1, with TRBD2 identical over 8 bases. Germline loops: CDR1 MGHRA, CDR2 YSYEKL. Trimming removed 2 bases from V and 4 bases from J; junction bases left unmatched: 3. There are 15 residues in the CDR3. CDR3 sequence: CASSQLAGLTGELFF. CDR3 nucleotide sequence: TGCGCCAGCAGCCAATTAGCGGGACTCACCGGGGAGCTGTTTTTT.

The chain couples TRBV29-1 to TRBJ1-1, with 9 bases fitting TRBD1. Per the germline V gene, CDR1 is SQVTM and CDR2 is ANQGSEA. V was pared by 5 bases and J by 5 bases, with 6 bases of the junction left unmatched. This CDR3 spans 13 amino acids. CDR3 DNA: TGCAGCGTTCGTCCCGGGACAGGGACTGAAGCTTTCTTT. This encodes CSVRPGTGTEAFF.

The chain carries TRBV7-2 and TRBJ2-1; D call uncertain. V was pared by 1 base and J by 8 bases, with 21 bases between. The length of the CDR3 is 17 residues. Germline CDR1 reads SGHTA; CDR2 reads FQGNSA. CDR3 bases: TGTGCCAGCAGCTTAGACGCTCCCTCTTCCCTGGTGGATGAGCAGTTCTTC. It codes for CASSLDAPSSLVDEQFF. Variable domain in full (rest from reference TRBV7-2 and TRBJ2-1): GAGVSQSPSNKVTEKGKDVELRCDPISGHTALYWYRQSLGQGLEFLIYFQGNSAPDKSGLPSDRFSAERTGGSVSTLTIQRTQQEDSAVYLCASSLDAPSSLVDEQFFGPGTRLTVL.

The J gene is TRBJ1-2, the V gene TRBV7-9; D is uncertain. From germline, CDR1 is SEHNR and CDR2 FQNEAQ (reference sequence). The CDR3 extends over 14 amino acids. V was pared by 1 base and J by 2 bases, with 8 bases between. CDR3 in DNA: TGTGCCAGCAGCTTAGTCTACGTAAACTATGGCTACACCTTC. Its protein is CASSLVYVNYGYTF.

This chain joins TRBV28 and TRBJ2-3; D not resolved. V was pared by 11 bases and J by 4 bases, with 10 bases between. The germline V gene has CDR1 MDHEN and CDR2 SYDVKM. The CDR3 spans 11 residues. DNA for the CDR3: TGTGCCGCCCAGGCGGCAGATACGCAGTATTTT. Protein: CAAQAADTQYF.

This clonotype came up a few times. CDR3 nucleotides: TGTGCCAGCAGGTTGGGGAGTAGCAACACTGAAGCTTTCTTT. This gives the protein CASRLGSSNTEAFF. This chain links TRBV27 with TRBJ1-1; no firm D call. V dropped 6 bases and J dropped 2 bases, with 13 bases sitting between them. This CDR3 spans 14 amino acids. The germline gives CDR1 MNHEY, CDR2 SMNVEV (reference sequence).

The chain joins TRBV9 to TRBJ2-5; 9 nucleotides line up with TRBD1. The J call is in doubt because the DNA end fits TRBJ2-7 better. The CDR3 has 17 residues. In germline, CDR1 is SGDLS, CDR2 YYNGEE. CDR3 nucleotide sequence: TGTGCCAGCAGCGATAACTCCGGGACAGGGAAGAGTAACGAGCAGTACTTC. Its translation is CASSDNSGTGKSNEQYF.

The chain has TRBV4-3 and TRBJ1-1; D not resolved. CDR3 length equals 15 residues. V was pared by 3 bases and J by 6 bases, with 17 bases between. Looked up from germline, CDR1 is LGHNA and CDR2 is YSLEER. The CDR3: CASSQGRGPSSEAFF. The CDR3 nucleotides read TGCGCCAGCAGCCAGGGCCGAGGGCCCTCCTCTGAAGCTTTCTTT.

This clonotype was seen many times. The rearrangement links TRBV4-3 to TRBJ2-1, with 8 bases fitting TRBD2. CDR1 is LGHNA and CDR2 is YSLEER in the germline V gene. The CDR3 extends over 16 amino acids. With V trimmed by 0 bases and J by 10 bases, 11 bases remained unmatched. This chain's CDR3 is CASSQEAGLGRYEQFF. In nucleotides, the CDR3 is TGCGCCAGCAGCCAAGAAGCGGGACTAGGGCGATACGAGCAGTTCTTC.

The CDR3 here is CASSQDAGDRTYEQYF. DNA for the CDR3: TGCGCCAGCAGCCAAGATGCGGGAGACAGGACCTACGAGCAGTACTTC. J is TRBJ2-7 and V is TRBV4-3; TRBD2 might be the D (7 bases). Germline-derived CDR1 and CDR2 are LGHNA and YSLEER. The CDR3 sequence is 16 residues long. V was clipped by 0 bases and J by 2 bases, with 14 bases between them.

Only one count was recorded for this clonotype. The CDR3: CASGPGQGINYGYTF. The CDR3 DNA reads TGTGCTAGTGGTCCAGGACAGGGGATTAACTATGGCTACACCTTC. The chain combines TRBV12-5 with TRBJ1-2; 9 bases fit TRBD1. Germline assignment: CDR1 LGHNT and CDR2 FRNRAP. The CDR3 has 15 residues. With 5 bases clipped from V and 1 base from J, the junction kept 5 bases outside the gene matches.

This chain uses TRBV9 with TRBJ2-2, with unresolved D. The CDR3 has 11 residues. Trimming pared 7 bases from V and 6 bases from J, leaving 7 bases between. CDR1 is SGDLS, CDR2 YYNGEE, per germline. The CDR3 bases are TGTGCCAGCGGTGGACCCGGGGAGCTGTTTTTT. It yields the protein CASGGPGELFF.

This clonotype has only a few counts. The chain couples TRBV15 to TRBJ1-2; 7 nucleotides align to TRBD1. Germline loops: CDR1 LNHNV, CDR2 YYDKDF (reference sequence). This CDR3 comprises 15 residues. Losses at the gene ends were 5 bases for V and 4 bases for J; bases not matched to a gene: 10. The CDR3 spells CATSGDRAGSYGYTF. Here the CDR3 DNA reads TGTGCCACCAGCGGTGACAGGGCGGGATCCTATGGCTACACCTTC.

The V and J genes are TRBV4-1 and TRBJ2-7, with D maybe TRBD2 (6 bases). The end of the DNA fits TRBJ2-4 better, so the J call may be wrong. The CDR3 has 15 residues. Germline V CDR1 and CDR2: MGHRA, YSYEKL. CDR3 nucleotides: TGCGCCAGCAGCCAAGCGGGACTTATAGGGGACATTCAGTACTTC. Encoded protein: CASSQAGLIGDIQYF.